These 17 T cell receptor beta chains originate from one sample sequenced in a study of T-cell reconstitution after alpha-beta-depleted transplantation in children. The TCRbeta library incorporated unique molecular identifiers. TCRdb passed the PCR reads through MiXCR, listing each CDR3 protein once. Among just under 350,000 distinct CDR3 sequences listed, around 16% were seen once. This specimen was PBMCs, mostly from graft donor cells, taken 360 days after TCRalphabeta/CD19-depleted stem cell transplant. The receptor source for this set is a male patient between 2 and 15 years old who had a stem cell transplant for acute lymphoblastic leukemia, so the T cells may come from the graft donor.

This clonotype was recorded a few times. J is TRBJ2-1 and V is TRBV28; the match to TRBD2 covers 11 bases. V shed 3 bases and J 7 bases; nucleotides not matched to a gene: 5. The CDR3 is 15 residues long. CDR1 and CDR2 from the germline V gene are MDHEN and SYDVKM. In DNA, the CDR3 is TGTGCCAGCAGTTTTATAGCGGGAGGGCGGAATGAGCAGTTCTTC. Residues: CASSFIAGGRNEQFF.

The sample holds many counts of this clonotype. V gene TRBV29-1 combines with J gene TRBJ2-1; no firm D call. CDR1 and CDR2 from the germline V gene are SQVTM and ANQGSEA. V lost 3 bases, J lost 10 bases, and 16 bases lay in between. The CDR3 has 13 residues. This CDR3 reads CSVDSLSLREQFF. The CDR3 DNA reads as TGCAGCGTTGACTCTCTAAGTCTCCGGGAGCAGTTCTTC.

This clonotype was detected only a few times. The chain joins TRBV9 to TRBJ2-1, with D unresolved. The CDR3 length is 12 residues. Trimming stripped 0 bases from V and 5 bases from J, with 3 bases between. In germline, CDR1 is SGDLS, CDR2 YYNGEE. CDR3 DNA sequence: TGTGCCAGCAGCGTAGAGAACAATGAGCAGTTCTTC. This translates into CASSVENNEQFF.

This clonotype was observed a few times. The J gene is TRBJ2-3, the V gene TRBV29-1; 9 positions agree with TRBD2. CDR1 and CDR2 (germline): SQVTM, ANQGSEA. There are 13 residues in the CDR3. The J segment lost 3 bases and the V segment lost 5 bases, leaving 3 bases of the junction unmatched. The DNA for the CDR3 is TGCAGCGTTCTAACTAGCGGGACAGATACGCAGTATTTT. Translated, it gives CSVLTSGTDTQYF.

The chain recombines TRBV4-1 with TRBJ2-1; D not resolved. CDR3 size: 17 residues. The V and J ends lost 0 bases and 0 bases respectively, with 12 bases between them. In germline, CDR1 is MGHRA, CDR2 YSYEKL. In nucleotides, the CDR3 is TGCGCCAGCAGCCAAGATCAAGAGGTTCCCTCCTACAATGAGCAGTTCTTC. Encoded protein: CASSQDQEVPSYNEQFF.

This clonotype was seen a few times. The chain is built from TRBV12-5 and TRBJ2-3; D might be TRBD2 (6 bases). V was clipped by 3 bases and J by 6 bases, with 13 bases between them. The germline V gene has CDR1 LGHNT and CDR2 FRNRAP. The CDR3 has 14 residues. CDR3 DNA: TGTGCTAGTGGTTTCGGAGGGAGTGCGGATACGCAGTATTTT. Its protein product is CASGFGGSADTQYF. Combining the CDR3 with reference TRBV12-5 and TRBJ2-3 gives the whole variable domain DARVTQTPRHKVTEMGQEVTMRCQPILGHNTVFWYRQTMMQGLELLAYFRNRAPLDDSGMPKDRFSAEMPDATLATLKIQPSEPRDSAVYFCASGFGGSADTQYFGPGTRLTVL.

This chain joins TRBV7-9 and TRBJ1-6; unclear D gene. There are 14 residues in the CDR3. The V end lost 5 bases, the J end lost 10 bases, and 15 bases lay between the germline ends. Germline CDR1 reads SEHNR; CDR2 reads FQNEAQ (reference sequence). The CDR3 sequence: CASSPRVGDSPLHF. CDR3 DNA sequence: TGTGCCAGCAGCCCAAGGGTAGGCGACTCACCCCTCCACTTT.

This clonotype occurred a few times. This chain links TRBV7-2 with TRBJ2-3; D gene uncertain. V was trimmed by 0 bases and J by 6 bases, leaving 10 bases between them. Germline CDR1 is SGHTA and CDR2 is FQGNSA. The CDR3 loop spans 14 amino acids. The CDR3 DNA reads TGTGCCAGCAGCTTAGCGTCCTTTGGGGATACGCAGTATTTT. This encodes CASSLASFGDTQYF.

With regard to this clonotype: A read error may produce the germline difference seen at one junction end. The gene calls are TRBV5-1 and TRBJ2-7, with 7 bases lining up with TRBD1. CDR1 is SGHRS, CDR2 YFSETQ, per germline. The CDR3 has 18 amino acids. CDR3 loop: CASTLAGTVTSHSYEQYF. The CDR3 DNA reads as TGCGCCAGCACCTTGGCCGGGACAGTGACTTCTCACTCCTACGAGCAGTACTTC. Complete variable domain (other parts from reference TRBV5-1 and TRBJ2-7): KAGVTQTPRYLIKTRGQQVTLSCSPISGHRSVSWYQQTPGQGLQFLFEYFSETQRNKGNFPGRFSGRQFSNSRSEMNVSTLELGDSALYLCASTLAGTVTSHSYEQYFGPGTRLTVT.

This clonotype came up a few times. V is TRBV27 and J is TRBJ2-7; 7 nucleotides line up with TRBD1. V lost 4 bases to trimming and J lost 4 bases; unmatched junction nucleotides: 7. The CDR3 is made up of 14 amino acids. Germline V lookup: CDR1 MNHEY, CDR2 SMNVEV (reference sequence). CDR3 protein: CASSSPGQSYEQYF. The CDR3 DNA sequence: TGTGCCAGCAGTTCGCCGGGACAGAGTTACGAGCAGTACTTC.

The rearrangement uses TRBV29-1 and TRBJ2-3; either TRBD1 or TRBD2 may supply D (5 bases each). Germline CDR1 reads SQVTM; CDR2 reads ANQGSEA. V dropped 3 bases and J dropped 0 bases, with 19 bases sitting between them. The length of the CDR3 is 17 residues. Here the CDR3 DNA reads TGCAGCGTTGATGGGACCGGGAAGGTACCTAGCACAGATACGCAGTATTTT. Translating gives CSVDGTGKVPSTDTQYF.

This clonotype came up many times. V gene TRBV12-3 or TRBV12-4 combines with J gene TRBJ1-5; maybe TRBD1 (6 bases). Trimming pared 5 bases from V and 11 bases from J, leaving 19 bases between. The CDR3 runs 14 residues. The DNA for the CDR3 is TGTGCCAGCAGTGGACTAATGGGGGCCAGGGCCCAGCATTTT. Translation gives CASSGLMGARAQHF.

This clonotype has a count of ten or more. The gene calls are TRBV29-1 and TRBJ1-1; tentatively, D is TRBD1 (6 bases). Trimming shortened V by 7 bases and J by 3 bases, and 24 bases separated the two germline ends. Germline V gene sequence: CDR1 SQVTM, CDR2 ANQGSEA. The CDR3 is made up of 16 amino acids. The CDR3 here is CSAEGHFKVGDTEAFF. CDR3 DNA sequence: TGCAGCGCCGAGGGACACTTCAAGGTTGGGGACACTGAAGCTTTCTTT.

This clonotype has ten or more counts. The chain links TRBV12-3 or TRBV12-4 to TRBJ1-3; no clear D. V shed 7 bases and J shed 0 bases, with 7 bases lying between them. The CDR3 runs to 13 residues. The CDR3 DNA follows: TGTGCCAGCAAGATAGACTCTGGAAACACCATATATTTT. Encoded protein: CASKIDSGNTIYF.

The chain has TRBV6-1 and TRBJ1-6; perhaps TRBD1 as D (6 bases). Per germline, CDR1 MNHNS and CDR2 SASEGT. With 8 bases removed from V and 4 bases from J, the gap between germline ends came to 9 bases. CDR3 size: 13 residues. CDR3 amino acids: CASRGLYNSPLHF. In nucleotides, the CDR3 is TGTGCCAGCCGGGGGCTATATAATTCACCCCTCCACTTT.

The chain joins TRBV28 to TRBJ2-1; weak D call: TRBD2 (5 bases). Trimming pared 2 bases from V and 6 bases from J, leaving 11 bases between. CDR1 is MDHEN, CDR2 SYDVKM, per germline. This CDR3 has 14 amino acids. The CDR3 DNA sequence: TGTGCCAGCAGTTTAGGTGCCGCGGGCAATGAGCAGTTCTTC. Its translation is CASSLGAAGNEQFF.

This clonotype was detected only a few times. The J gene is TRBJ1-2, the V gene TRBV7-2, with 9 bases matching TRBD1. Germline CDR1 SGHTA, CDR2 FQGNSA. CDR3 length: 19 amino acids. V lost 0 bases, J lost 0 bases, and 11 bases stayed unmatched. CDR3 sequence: CASSLARAARQGANYGYTF. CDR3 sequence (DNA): TGTGCCAGCAGCTTAGCCCGTGCCGCCAGACAGGGGGCTAACTATGGCTACACCTTC.